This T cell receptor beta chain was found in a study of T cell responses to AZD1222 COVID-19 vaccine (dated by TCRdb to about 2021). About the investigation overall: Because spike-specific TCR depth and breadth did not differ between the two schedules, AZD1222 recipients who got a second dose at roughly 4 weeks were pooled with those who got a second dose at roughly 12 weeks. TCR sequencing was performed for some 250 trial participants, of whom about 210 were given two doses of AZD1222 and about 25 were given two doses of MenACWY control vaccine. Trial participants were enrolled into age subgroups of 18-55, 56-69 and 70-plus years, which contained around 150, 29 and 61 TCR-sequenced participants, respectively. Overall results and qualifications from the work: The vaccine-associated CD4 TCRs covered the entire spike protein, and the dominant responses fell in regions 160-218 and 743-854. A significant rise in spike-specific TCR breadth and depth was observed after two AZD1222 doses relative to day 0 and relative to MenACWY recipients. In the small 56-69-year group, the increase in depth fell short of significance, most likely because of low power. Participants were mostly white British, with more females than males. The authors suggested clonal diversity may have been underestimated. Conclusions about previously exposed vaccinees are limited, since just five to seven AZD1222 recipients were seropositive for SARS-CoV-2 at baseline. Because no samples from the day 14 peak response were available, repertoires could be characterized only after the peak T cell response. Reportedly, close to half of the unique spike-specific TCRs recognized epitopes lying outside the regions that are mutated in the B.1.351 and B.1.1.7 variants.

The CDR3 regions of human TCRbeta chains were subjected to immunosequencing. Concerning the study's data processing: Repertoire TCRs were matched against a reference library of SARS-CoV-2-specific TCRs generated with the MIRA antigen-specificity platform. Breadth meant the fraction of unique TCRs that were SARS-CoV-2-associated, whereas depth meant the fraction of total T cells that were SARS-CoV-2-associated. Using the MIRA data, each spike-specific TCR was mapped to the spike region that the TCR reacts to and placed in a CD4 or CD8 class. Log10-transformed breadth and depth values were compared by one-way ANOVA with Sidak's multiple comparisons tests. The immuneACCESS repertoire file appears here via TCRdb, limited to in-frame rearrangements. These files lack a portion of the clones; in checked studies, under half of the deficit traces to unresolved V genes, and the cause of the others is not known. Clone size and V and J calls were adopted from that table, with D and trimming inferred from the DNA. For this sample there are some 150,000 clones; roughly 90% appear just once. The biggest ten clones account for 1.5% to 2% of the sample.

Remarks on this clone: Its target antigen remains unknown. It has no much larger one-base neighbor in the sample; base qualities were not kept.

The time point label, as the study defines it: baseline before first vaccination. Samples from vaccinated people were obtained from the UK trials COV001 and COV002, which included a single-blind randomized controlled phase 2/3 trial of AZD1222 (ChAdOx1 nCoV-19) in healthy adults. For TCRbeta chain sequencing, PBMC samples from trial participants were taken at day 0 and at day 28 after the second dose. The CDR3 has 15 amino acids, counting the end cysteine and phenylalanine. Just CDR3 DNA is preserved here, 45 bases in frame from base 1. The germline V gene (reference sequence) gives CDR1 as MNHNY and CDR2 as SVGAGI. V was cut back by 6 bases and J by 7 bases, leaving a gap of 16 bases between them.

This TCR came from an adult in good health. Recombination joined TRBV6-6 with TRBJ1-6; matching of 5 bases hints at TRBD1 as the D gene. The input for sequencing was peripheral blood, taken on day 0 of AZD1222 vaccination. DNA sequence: TGTGCCAGCAGCCGCGGGGGGGGAGGCAATTCACCCCTCCACTTT. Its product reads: CASSRGGGGNSPLHF.